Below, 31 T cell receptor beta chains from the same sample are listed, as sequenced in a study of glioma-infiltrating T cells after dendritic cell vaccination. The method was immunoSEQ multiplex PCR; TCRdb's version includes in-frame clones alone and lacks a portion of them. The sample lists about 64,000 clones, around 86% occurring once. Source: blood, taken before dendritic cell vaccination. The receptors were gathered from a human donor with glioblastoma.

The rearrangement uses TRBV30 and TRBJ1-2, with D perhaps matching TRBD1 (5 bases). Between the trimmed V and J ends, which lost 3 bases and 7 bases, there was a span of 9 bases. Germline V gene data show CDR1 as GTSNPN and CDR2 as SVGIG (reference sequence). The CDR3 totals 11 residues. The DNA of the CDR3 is TGTGCCTGGAGGGGCGGGGGTGGCTACACCTTC. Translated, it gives CAWRGGGGYTF.

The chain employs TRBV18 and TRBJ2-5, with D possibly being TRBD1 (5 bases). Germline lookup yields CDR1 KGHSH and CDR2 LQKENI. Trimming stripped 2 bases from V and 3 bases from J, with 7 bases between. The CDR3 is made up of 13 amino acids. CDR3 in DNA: TGTGCCAGCTCACCATCAGGGAAAGAGACCCAGTACTTC. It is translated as CASSPSGKETQYF.

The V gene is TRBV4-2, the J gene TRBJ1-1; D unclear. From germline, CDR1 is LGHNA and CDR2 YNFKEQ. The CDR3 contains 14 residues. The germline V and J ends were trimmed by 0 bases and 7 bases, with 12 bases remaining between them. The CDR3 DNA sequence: TGTGCCAGCAGCCAAGATCGAAGTCCCAGTGAAGCTTTCTTT. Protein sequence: CASSQDRSPSEAFF.

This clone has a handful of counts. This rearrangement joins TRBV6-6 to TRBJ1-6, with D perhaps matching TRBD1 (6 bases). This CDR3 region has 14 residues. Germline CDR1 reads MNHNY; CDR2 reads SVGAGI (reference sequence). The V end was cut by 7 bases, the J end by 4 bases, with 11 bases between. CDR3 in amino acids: CASNRQEYNSPLHF. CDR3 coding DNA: TGTGCCAGCAATCGACAGGAATATAATTCACCCCTCCACTTT.

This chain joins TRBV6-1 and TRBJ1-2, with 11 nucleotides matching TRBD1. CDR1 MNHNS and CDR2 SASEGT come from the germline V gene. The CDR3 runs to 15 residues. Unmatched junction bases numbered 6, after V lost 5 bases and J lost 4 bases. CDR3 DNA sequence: TGTGCCAGCAGTCTTGAAGGGACAGGGGGCTATGGCTACACCTTC. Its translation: CASSLEGTGGYGYTF.

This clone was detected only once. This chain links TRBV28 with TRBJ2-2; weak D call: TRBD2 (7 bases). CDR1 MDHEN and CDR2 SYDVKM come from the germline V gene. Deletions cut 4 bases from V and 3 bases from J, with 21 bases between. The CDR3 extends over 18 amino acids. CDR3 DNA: TGTGCCAGCAGTTATCCCCCAGTAGGGGGGGGATACACCGGGGAGCTGTTTTTT. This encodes CASSYPPVGGGYTGELFF. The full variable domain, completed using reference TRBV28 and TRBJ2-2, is DVKVTQSSRYLVKRTGEKVFLECVQDMDHENMFWYRQDPGLGLRLIYFSYDVKMKEKGDIPEGYSVSREKKERFSLILESASTNQTSMYLCASSYPPVGGGYTGELFFGEGSRLTVL.

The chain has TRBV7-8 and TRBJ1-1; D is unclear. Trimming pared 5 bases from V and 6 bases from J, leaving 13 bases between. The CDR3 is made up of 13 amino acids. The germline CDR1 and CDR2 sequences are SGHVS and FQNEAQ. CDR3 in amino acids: CASSVTGSAEAFF. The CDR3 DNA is TGTGCCAGCAGCGTCACGGGTAGCGCTGAAGCTTTCTTT.

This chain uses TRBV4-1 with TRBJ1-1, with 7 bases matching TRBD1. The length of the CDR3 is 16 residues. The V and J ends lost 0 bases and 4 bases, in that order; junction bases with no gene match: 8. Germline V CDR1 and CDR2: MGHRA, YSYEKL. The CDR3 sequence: CASSQDFDRAGTEAFF. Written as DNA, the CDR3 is TGCGCCAGCAGCCAAGATTTTGACAGGGCGGGCACTGAAGCTTTCTTT.

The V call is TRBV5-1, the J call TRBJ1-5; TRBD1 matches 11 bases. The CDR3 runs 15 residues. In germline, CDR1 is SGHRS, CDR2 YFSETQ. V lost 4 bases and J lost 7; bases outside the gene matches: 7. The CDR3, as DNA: TGCGCCAGCAGCCGGTCCGGGACAGGGGGGCAGCCCCAGCATTTT. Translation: CASSRSGTGGQPQHF.

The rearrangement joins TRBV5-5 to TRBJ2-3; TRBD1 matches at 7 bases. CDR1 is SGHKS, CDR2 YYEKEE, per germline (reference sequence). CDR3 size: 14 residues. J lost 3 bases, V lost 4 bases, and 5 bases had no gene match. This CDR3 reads CASSMEQGTDTQYF. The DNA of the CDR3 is TGTGCCAGCAGCATGGAACAGGGGACAGATACGCAGTATTTT.

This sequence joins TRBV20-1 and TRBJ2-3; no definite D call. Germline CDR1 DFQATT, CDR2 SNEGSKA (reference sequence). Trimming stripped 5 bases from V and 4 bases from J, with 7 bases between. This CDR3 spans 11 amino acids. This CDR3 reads CSARVPDTQYF. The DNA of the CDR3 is TGCAGTGCTCGCGTCCCAGATACGCAGTATTTT.

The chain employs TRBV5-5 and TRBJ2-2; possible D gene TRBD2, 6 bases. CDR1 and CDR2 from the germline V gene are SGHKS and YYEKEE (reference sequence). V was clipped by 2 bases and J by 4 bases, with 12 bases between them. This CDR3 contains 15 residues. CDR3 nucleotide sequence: TGTGCCAGCAGCTTCTGGGAGGAGGGCACCGGGGAGCTGTTTTTT. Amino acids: CASSFWEEGTGELFF.

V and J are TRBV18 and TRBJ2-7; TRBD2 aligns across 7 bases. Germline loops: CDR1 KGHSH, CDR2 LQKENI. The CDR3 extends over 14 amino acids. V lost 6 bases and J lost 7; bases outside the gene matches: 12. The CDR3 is CASSTAGVRGEQYF. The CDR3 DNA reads TGTGCCAGCTCCACGGCGGGGGTTCGAGGTGAGCAGTACTTC.

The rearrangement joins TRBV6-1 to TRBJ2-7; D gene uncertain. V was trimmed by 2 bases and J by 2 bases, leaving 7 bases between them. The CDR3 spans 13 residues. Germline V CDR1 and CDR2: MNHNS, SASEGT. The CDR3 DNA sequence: TGTGCCAGCAGTGAAATCCAGGCCTACGAGCAGTACTTC. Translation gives CASSEIQAYEQYF.

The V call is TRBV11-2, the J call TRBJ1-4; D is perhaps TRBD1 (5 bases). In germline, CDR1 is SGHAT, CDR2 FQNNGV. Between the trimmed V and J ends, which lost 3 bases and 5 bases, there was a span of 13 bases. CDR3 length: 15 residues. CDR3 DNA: TGTGCCAGCAGCTTTTGGGGCAGCCAGAATGAAAAACTGTTTTTT. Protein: CASSFWGSQNEKLFF.

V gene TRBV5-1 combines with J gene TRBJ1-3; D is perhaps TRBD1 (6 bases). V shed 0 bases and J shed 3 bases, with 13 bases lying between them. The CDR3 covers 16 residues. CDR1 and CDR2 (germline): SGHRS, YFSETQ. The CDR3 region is CASSLDGGARGNTIYF. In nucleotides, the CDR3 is TGCGCCAGCAGCTTGGATGGGGGGGCGCGTGGAAACACCATATATTTT. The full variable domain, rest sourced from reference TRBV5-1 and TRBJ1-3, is KAGVTQTPRYLIKTRGQQVTLSCSPISGHRSVSWYQQTPGQGLQFLFEYFSETQRNKGNFPGRFSGRQFSNSRSEMNVSTLELGDSALYLCASSLDGGARGNTIYFGEGSWLTVV.

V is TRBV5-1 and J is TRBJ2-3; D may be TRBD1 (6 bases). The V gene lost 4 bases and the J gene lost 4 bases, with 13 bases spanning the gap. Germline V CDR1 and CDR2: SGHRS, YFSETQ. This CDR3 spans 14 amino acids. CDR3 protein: CASSGGRMADTQYF. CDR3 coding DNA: TGCGCCAGCAGCGGGGGCAGGATGGCAGATACGCAGTATTTT.

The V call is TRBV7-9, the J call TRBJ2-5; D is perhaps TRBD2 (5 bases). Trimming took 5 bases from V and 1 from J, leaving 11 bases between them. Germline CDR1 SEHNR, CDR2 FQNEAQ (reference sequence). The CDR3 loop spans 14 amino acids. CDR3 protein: CASSPDYSQETQYF. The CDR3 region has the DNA TGTGCCAGCAGCCCAGACTACTCCCAAGAGACCCAGTACTTC.

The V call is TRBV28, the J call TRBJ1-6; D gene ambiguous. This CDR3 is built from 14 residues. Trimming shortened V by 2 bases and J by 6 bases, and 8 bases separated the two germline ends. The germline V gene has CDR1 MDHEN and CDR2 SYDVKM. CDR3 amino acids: CASSLPRSNSPLHF. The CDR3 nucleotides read TGTGCCAGCAGTTTACCTCGGAGTAATTCACCCCTCCACTTT.

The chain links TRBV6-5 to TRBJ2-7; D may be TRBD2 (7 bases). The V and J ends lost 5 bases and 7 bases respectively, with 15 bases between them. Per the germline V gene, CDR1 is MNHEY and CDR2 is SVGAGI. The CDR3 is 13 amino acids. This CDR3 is CASSRRRGGEQYF. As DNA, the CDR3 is TGTGCCAGCAGTCGGCGCAGGGGAGGGGAGCAGTACTTC.

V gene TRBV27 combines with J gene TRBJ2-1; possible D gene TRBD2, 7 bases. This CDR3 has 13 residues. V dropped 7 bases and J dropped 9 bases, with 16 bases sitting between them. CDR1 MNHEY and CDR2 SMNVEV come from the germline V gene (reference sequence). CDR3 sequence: CASKLGGQGEQFF. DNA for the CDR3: TGTGCCAGCAAGTTGGGGGGGCAGGGTGAGCAGTTCTTC.

The CDR3 reads CASSPAPQSRETQYF. The CDR3 nucleotides are TGTGCCAGCTCACCAGCGCCTCAGTCGAGGGAGACCCAGTACTTC. J is TRBJ2-5 and V is TRBV6-1, with D hard to call. Germline V gene lookup returns CDR1 MNHNS and CDR2 SASEGT. V dropped 8 bases and J dropped 5 bases, with 21 bases sitting between them. The CDR3 spans 15 residues.

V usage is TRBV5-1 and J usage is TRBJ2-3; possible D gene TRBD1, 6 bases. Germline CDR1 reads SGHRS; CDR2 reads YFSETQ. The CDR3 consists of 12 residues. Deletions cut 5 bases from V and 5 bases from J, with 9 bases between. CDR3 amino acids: CASSPQGDTQYF. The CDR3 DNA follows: TGCGCCAGCAGTCCACAGGGAGATACGCAGTATTTT.

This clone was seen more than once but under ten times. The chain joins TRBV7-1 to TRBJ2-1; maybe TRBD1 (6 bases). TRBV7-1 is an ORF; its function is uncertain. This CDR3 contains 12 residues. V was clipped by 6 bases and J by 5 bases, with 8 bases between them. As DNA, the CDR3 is TGTGCCAGCAGGCGGACAGACAATGAGCAGTTCTTC. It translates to CASRRTDNEQFF.

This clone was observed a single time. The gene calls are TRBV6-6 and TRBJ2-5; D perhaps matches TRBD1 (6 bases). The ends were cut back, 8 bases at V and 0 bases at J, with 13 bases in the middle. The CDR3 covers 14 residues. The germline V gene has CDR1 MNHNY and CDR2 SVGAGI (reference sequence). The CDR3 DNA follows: TGTGCCAGCCAGAGAGGGGGAAACCAAGAGACCCAGTACTTC. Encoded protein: CASQRGGNQETQYF.

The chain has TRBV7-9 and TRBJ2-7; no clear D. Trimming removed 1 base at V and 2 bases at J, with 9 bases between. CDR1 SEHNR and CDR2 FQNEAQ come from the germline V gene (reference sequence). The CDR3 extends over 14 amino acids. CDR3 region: CASSLDAWPYEQYF. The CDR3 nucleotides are TGTGCCAGCAGCTTAGACGCTTGGCCCTACGAGCAGTACTTC.

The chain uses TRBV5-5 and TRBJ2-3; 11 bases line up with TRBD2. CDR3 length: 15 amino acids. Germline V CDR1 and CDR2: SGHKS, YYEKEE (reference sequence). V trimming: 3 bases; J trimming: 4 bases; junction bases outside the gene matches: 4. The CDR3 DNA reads TGTGCCAGCAGCTCTCTAGCGGGGGGCCCAGATACGCAGTATTTT. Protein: CASSSLAGGPDTQYF.

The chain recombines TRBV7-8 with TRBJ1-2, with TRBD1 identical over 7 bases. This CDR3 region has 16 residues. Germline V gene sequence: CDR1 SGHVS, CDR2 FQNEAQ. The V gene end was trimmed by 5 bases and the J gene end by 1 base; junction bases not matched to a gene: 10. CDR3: CASSPNRGRYNYGYTF. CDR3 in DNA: TGTGCCAGCAGCCCAAACAGGGGCCGGTATAACTATGGCTACACCTTC.

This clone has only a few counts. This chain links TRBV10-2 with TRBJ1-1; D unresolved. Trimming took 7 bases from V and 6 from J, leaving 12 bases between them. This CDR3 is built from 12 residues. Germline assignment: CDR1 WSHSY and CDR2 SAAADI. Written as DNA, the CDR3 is TGCGCCAGCAAGTCTGGGGAGTCTGAAGCTTTCTTT. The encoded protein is CASKSGESEAFF.

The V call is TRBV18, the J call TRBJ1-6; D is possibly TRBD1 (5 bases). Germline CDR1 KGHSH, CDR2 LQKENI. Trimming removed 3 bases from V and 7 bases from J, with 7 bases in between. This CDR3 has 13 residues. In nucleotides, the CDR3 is TGTGCCAGCTCACCGGGGCAAAATTCACCCCTCCACTTT. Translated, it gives CASSPGQNSPLHF.

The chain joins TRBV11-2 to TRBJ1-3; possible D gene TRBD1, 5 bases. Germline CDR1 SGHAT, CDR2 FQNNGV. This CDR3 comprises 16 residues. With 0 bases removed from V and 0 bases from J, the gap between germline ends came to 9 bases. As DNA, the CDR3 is TGTGCCAGCAGCTTAGATCCGGGGGACTCTGGAAACACCATATATTTT. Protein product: CASSLDPGDSGNTIYF.